This T cell receptor (beta chain) was captured in a study of cytomegalovirus exposure and HLA in healthy donors. CDR3 length: 14 amino acids. The germline gives CDR1 SGDLS, CDR2 YYNGEE. General study findings and limits: The authors assumed roughly uniform sequencing depth across donors for presence/absence analyses. Most TCR sequences were uncommon, yet certain public TCRs appeared in many donors. TCR beta chains numbering some 160 were designated cytomegalovirus-associated. One later analysis reportedly identified an Asian-associated ancestry cluster that showed fewer N-insertions than the 666-donor mean.

With 60 Vbeta and 13 Jbeta primers, the PCR was carried out. Clones were sequenced by immunoSEQ multiplex PCR, and TCRdb holds only the in-frame ones, with some missing. The sample carries approximately 110,000 clones, over 80% recorded once. To note about this clone: Its antigen is not identified. A read error may account for a junction end that differs from germline.

V gene TRBV9 combines with J gene TRBJ2-2; possibly TRBD1 for D (5 bases). This receptor was taken from a man aged 45 to 65 in good health and CMV-seronegative. Sample: PBMCs. The CDR3 protein is CANSVGWGAGELFF. CDR3 nucleotides: TGTGCCAACAGCGTAGGCTGGGGCGCCGGGGAGCTGTTTTTT.